One and the same sample provided the 5 T cell receptor beta chains below, sequenced in a study of T cells in Graves' hyperthyroidism and ophthalmopathy. Regions amplified from RNA transcripts were the TCR beta CDR3 regions. HTBI primers were the set used in a first-round RT-PCR of the TCR CDR3. TCRdb re-called the multiplex PCR reads through MiXCR, storing one row per CDR3 protein. The sample lists 500,000 or so distinct CDR3 sequences; roughly 15% were seen once. Sequencing was carried out using blood. The receptors here all came from a woman aged 18-30 years with Graves' ophthalmopathy.

The sample holds many counts of this clonotype. The genes are TRBV12-3 or TRBV12-4 and TRBJ2-7; no reliable D call. The CDR3 is made up of 13 amino acids. The V end was cut by 7 bases, the J end by 0 bases, with 10 bases between. CDR3 sequence reads: CASTSVPSYEQYF. CDR3 in DNA: TGTGCCAGCACCTCCGTCCCCTCCTACGAGCAGTACTTC.

The rearrangement uses TRBV6-1 and TRBJ1-1; TRBD1 aligns across 9 bases. Trimming took 8 bases from V and 1 from J; bases not matched to a gene: 2. Germline CDR1 and CDR2: MNHNS and SASEGT. There are 13 residues in the CDR3. The CDR3 DNA is TGTGCCAGCGGGACAGGGAAGAACACTGAAGCTTTCTTT. Translating it yields CASGTGKNTEAFF.

This clonotype was seen many times. The V and J genes are TRBV30 and TRBJ2-1; TRBD1 matches at 7 bases. The CDR3 runs 15 residues. From germline, CDR1 is GTSNPN and CDR2 SVGIG (reference sequence). The V gene end was trimmed by 0 bases and the J gene end by 0 bases; junction bases not matched to a gene: 2. CDR3 sequence (DNA): TGTGCCTGGAGTGTAGGGACAGTCTCCTACAATGAGCAGTTCTTC. Its translation is CAWSVGTVSYNEQFF.

This clonotype was counted many times. The V call is TRBV12-3 or TRBV12-4, the J call TRBJ2-1; 16 bases agree with TRBD2. Trimming at V came to 5 bases and at J to 0 bases, leaving 4 bases not matched to a gene. The CDR3 loop spans 18 amino acids. Here the CDR3 reads CASSGGTSGRASYNEQFF. The CDR3 coding sequence is TGTGCCAGCAGTGGTGGGACTAGCGGGAGGGCCTCCTACAATGAGCAGTTCTTC.

V usage is TRBV24-1 and J usage is TRBJ1-2; 7 nucleotides match TRBD1. This CDR3 region has 14 residues. CDR1 and CDR2 (germline): KGHDR, SFDVKD. The V and J ends lost 4 bases and 6 bases, in that order; junction bases with no gene match: 7. Here the CDR3 reads CATSEPGQPHGYTF. For the CDR3, the DNA is TGTGCCACCAGTGAACCGGGACAGCCCCATGGCTACACCTTC.